This passage covers 21 T cell receptor beta chains from one sample sequenced in a study of response to subunit inactivated influenza vaccine. TCRdb reprocessed the RT-PCR reads with MiXCR, giving one entry per CDR3 protein. In the table there are about 520,000 distinct CDR3 sequences, 6% to 9% of which are singletons. The specimen was PBMCs from blood, collected roughly 24 months after vaccination. The source of these receptors is a man aged 45-69 years who received an inactivated influenza vaccine.

There are many counts of this clonotype. The chain employs TRBV3-1 and TRBJ1-2; TRBD1 agrees at 8 bases. After removal of 0 bases from V and 8 bases from J, the junction contained 11 bases not matched to a gene. Germline V gives CDR1 LGHDT, CDR2 YNNKEL (reference sequence). The CDR3 contains 16 residues. The CDR3 region is CASSQEIRQGASGYTF. CDR3 in DNA: TGTGCCAGCAGCCAAGAAATCCGGCAGGGGGCAAGCGGCTACACCTTC.

This clonotype was observed a handful of times. The chain has TRBV3-1 and TRBJ1-6; 7 bases agree with TRBD1. V shed 5 bases, J shed 8 bases, and the junction held 6 bases outside the gene matches. CDR1 and CDR2 (germline): LGHDT, YNNKEL (reference sequence). The CDR3 is 14 residues long. The CDR3 bases are TGTGCCAGCAGCGATGTGGGACAGTATTCACCCCTCCACTTT. Its protein is CASSDVGQYSPLHF.

This clonotype appeared many times. CDR3 DNA: TGTGCCAGCAGCTTAGAGCAGCTCACTGAAGCTTTCTTT. As protein: CASSLEQLTEAFF. The chain employs TRBV7-6 and TRBJ1-1; D is undetermined. Between the trimmed V and J ends, which lost 1 base and 4 bases, there was a span of 7 bases. This CDR3 is built from 13 residues. CDR1 and CDR2 from the germline V gene are SGHVS and FNYEAQ.

The chain links TRBV28 to TRBJ2-7; D may be TRBD1 (6 bases). The CDR3 consists of 14 residues. In germline, CDR1 is MDHEN, CDR2 SYDVKM. V was trimmed by 6 bases and J by 3 bases, leaving 15 bases between them. CDR3: CASSTRGRLYEQYF. The CDR3 DNA reads as TGTGCCAGCAGCACCAGGGGCCGCCTCTACGAGCAGTACTTC.

Ten or more counts support this clonotype. In nucleotides, the CDR3 is TGTGCCACCAGTTTAGCGGACAATGAGCAGTTCTTC. Its protein is CATSLADNEQFF. V is TRBV24-1 and J is TRBJ2-1; D might be TRBD2 (6 bases). The V gene's germline CDR1 is KGHDR and CDR2 SFDVKD. The V end was cut by 6 bases, the J end by 5 bases, with 7 bases between. The CDR3 loop spans 12 amino acids.

In this sample, this clonotype turned up many times. The V gene is TRBV5-1, the J gene TRBJ2-5, with 11 bases identical to TRBD2. This CDR3 is 15 amino acids long. Trimming at V came to 0 bases and at J to 4 bases, leaving 2 bases not matched to a gene. The V gene's germline CDR1 is SGHRS and CDR2 YFSETQ. CDR3 sequence reads: CASSLVGLAGETQYF. CDR3 coding DNA: TGCGCCAGCAGCTTGGTTGGACTAGCGGGAGAGACCCAGTACTTC.

V and J are TRBV12-3 or TRBV12-4 and TRBJ1-2, with D hard to call. V lost 1 base and J lost 9, with 12 bases in between. This CDR3 comprises 13 residues. As DNA, the CDR3 is TGTGCCAGCAGTTTAGGCGGCAGTCAAAGCTACACCTTC. This gives the protein CASSLGGSQSYTF.

The chain is built from TRBV5-1 and TRBJ1-3; D is ambiguous. CDR3 length equals 14 residues. With 0 bases removed from V and 8 bases from J, the gap between germline ends came to 12 bases. Germline V gene lookup returns CDR1 SGHRS and CDR2 YFSETQ. DNA for the CDR3: TGCGCCAGCAGCTTGGGTTCCGTGTCAGACACCATATATTTT. This translates into CASSLGSVSDTIYF. Full variable domain (rest looked up from reference TRBV5-1 and TRBJ1-3): KAGVTQTPRYLIKTRGQQVTLSCSPISGHRSVSWYQQTPGQGLQFLFEYFSETQRNKGNFPGRFSGRQFSNSRSEMNVSTLELGDSALYLCASSLGSVSDTIYFGEGSWLTVV.

A few counts support this clonotype. This chain uses TRBV6-2 or TRBV6-3 with TRBJ2-2; D may match TRBD1 or TRBD2 (5 bases each). The length of the CDR3 is 16 residues. Germline V gene data show CDR1 as MNHEY and CDR2 as SVGEGT. Trimming took 5 bases from V and 8 from J, leaving 21 bases between them. The CDR3 loop reads CASSKTERGRGGELFF. The CDR3 DNA reads as TGTGCCAGCAGTAAGACAGAGAGGGGACGCGGTGGGGAGCTGTTTTTT.

The chain links TRBV12-3 or TRBV12-4 to TRBJ1-4, with D unclear. V lost 3 bases and J lost 0, with 5 bases in between. The CDR3 spans 14 residues. Here the CDR3 DNA reads TGTGCCAGCAGTTTCCATTCAACTAATGAAAAACTGTTTTTT. Translation gives CASSFHSTNEKLFF.

The rearrangement uses TRBV12-3 or TRBV12-4 and TRBJ2-4; D perhaps matches TRBD2 (6 bases). With 7 bases removed from V and 3 bases from J, the gap between germline ends came to 10 bases. There are 13 residues in the CDR3. Written as DNA, the CDR3 is TGTGCCAGCAACACGGGGGACAAAAACATTCAGTACTTC. This codes for CASNTGDKNIQYF.

This clonotype was observed many times. The rearrangement links TRBV9 to TRBJ2-7, with D perhaps matching TRBD2 (5 bases). Germline V gene data show CDR1 as SGDLS and CDR2 as YYNGEE. Trimming pared 4 bases from V and 3 bases from J, leaving 14 bases between. The CDR3 is 14 amino acids. The CDR3 region is CASSSGIIGYEQYF. CDR3 coding DNA: TGTGCCAGCAGCTCCGGGATAATCGGCTACGAGCAGTACTTC.

V and J are TRBV7-2 and TRBJ2-3; maybe TRBD2 (6 bases). V lost 3 bases, J lost 0 bases, and 16 bases lay in between. CDR1 SGHTA and CDR2 FQGNSA come from the germline V gene. The CDR3 length is 17 residues. The CDR3 loop reads CASSFPSREISTDTQYF. In DNA form, the CDR3 reads TGTGCCAGCAGCTTCCCCTCGCGGGAAATTAGCACAGATACGCAGTATTTT.

This clonotype has ten or more counts. The chain carries TRBV20-1 and TRBJ2-5, with 8 bases that match TRBD2. Trimming at V came to 0 bases and at J to 1 base, leaving 4 bases not matched to a gene. Germline V CDR1 and CDR2: DFQATT, SNEGSKA (reference sequence). This CDR3 contains 15 residues. The CDR3 region has the DNA TGCAGTGCTAGAGATGCACTAGCGGCCCAAGAGACCCAGTACTTC. Amino acids: CSARDALAAQETQYF.

As concerns this clonotype: A much larger clonotype is one base distant, so this may be a read error. The gene calls are TRBV12-3 or TRBV12-4 and TRBJ2-1; 8 bases match TRBD1. Germline trimming cut 9 bases from V and 8 bases from J; bases unmatched to any gene: 15. The CDR3 sequence is 15 residues long. The CDR3 DNA reads as TGTGCCAGGACAGGGGCCGAGCCGGGGGTCGATGAGCAGTTCTTC. Translated: CARTGAEPGVDEQFF.

This clonotype was found a few times. CDR3 sequence: CASSQASANTDTQYF. In DNA, the CDR3 is TGCGCCAGCAGCCAGGCTAGCGCTAACACAGATACGCAGTATTTT. The rearrangement links TRBV4-3 to TRBJ2-3; D might be TRBD2 (6 bases). The CDR3 totals 15 residues. Trimming took 3 bases from V and 2 from J, leaving 12 bases between them. Germline lookup yields CDR1 LGHNA and CDR2 YSLEER.

The chain couples TRBV20-1 to TRBJ2-3; no firm D call. This CDR3 comprises 14 residues. Trimming stripped 3 bases from V and 4 bases from J, with 14 bases between. Germline-derived CDR1 and CDR2 are DFQATT and SNEGSKA (reference sequence). CDR3 in amino acids: CSASTPTGADTQYF. In nucleotides, the CDR3 is TGCAGTGCTAGTACCCCAACGGGCGCAGATACGCAGTATTTT.

CDR3 DNA sequence: TGTGCCAGCAGCGCCGGTCAACACGAGACCCAGTACTTC. Its protein is CASSAGQHETQYF. The chain is built from TRBV7-2 and TRBJ2-5; no definite D call. Trimming cost V 5 bases and J 5 bases, with 12 bases left between them. The length of the CDR3 is 13 residues. The germline gives CDR1 SGHTA, CDR2 FQGNSA.

The chain carries TRBV5-1 and TRBJ2-1, with 7 bases identical to TRBD2. J gave up 3 bases and V 0 bases, and 12 bases lay outside the gene matches. Germline-derived CDR1 and CDR2 are SGHRS and YFSETQ. This CDR3 is built from 18 residues. The CDR3 DNA is TGCGCCAGCAGCTTGGCTCCACGGGGGGTGTCCTTCTACAATGAGCAGTTCTTC. Protein product: CASSLAPRGVSFYNEQFF.

At least ten counts were recorded for this clonotype. The rearrangement uses TRBV6-2 or TRBV6-3 and TRBJ2-1, with D perhaps matching TRBD1 (5 bases). V dropped 5 bases and J dropped 2 bases, with 7 bases sitting between them. This CDR3 spans 13 amino acids. The germline V gene has CDR1 MNHEY and CDR2 SVGEGT. The CDR3 DNA sequence: TGTGCCAGCAGTACAGGTCCCTACAATGAGCAGTTCTTC. It translates to CASSTGPYNEQFF.

The sample holds many counts of this clonotype. The rearrangement uses TRBV12-3 or TRBV12-4 and TRBJ1-2; D uncertain. The CDR3 totals 11 residues. Trimming stripped 1 base from V and 11 bases from J, with 8 bases between. CDR3 residues: CASSLEPVYTF. The CDR3, as DNA: TGTGCCAGCAGTTTAGAACCCGTTTACACCTTC.